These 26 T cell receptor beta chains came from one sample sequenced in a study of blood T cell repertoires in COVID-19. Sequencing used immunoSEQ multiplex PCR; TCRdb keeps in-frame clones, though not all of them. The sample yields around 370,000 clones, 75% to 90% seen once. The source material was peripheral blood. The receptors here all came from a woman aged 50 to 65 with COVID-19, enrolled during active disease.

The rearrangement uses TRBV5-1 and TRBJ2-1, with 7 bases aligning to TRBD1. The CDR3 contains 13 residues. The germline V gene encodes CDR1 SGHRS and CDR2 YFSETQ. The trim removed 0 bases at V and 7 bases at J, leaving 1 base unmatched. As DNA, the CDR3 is TGCGCCAGCAGCTTGGGGGGACAGAATGAGCAGTTCTTC. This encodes CASSLGGQNEQFF.

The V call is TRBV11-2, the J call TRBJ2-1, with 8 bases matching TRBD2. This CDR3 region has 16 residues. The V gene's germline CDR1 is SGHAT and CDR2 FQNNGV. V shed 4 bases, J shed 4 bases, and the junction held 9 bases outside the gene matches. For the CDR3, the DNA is TGTGCCAGCAGCTCGGTCATAGCGGGGACTTACAATGAGCAGTTCTTC. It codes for CASSSVIAGTYNEQFF.

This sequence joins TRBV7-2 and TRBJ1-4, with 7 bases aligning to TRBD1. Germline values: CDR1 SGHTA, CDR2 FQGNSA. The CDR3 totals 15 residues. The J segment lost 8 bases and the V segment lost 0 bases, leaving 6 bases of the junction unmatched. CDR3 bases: TGTGCCAGCAGCTTAGCGCGTGTACAGGGGGAAAAACTGTTTTTT. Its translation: CASSLARVQGEKLFF.

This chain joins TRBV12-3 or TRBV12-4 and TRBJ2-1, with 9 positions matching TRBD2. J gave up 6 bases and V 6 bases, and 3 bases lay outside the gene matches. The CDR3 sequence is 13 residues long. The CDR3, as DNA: TGTGCCAGCAGATCTAGCGGGACCAATGAGCAGTTCTTC. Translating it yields CASRSSGTNEQFF.

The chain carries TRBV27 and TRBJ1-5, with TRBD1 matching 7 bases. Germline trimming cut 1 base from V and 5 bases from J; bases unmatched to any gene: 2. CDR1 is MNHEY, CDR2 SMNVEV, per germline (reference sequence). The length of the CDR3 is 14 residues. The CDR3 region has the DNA TGTGCCAGCAGTTTATTTACAGGGGATCAGCCCCAGCATTTT. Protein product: CASSLFTGDQPQHF.

CDR3 sequence (DNA): TGTGCCAGCAGGTCCGGGACAGGCTACTACAATGAGCAGTTCTTC. Residues: CASRSGTGYYNEQFF. V and J are TRBV6-5 and TRBJ2-1, with 8 bases that match TRBD1. Germline loops: CDR1 MNHEY, CDR2 SVGAGI. The CDR3 length is 15 residues. With 6 bases clipped from V and 3 bases from J, the junction kept 7 bases outside the gene matches.

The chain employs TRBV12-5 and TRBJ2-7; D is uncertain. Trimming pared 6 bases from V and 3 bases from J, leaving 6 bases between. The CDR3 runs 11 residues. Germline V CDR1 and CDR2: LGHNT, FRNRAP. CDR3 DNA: TGTGCTAGTGGCGCGAACTACGAGCAGTACTTC. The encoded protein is CASGANYEQYF.

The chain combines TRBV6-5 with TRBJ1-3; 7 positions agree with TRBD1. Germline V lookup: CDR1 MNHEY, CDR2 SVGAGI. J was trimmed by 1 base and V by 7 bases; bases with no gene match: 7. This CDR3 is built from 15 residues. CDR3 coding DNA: TGTGCCAGCACCACAACGACAGGGTCTGGAAACACCATATATTTT. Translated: CASTTTTGSGNTIYF.

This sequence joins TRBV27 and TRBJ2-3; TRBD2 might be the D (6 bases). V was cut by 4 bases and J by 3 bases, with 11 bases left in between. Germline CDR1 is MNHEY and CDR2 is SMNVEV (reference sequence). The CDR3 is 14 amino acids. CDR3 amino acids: CASSWTKLTDTQYF. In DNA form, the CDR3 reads TGTGCCAGCAGTTGGACTAAACTGACAGATACGCAGTATTTT.

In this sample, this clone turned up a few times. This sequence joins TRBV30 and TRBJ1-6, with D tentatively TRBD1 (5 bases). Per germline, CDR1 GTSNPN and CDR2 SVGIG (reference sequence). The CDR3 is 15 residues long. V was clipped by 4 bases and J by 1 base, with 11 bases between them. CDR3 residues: CAWNDGGSYNSPLHF. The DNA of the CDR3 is TGTGCCTGGAACGACGGGGGGTCCTATAATTCACCCCTCCACTTT.

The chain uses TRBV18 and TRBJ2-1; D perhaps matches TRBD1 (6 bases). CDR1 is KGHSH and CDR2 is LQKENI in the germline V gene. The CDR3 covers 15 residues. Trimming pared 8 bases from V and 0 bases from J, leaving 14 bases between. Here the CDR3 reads CASRGEGGSYNEQFF. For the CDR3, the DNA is TGTGCCAGCCGAGGGGAAGGGGGCTCCTACAATGAGCAGTTCTTC.

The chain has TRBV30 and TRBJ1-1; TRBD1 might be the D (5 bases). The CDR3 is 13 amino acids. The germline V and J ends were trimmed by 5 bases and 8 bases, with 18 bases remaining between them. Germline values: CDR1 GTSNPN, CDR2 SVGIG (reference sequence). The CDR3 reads CAWGKGAGREAFF. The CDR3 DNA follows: TGTGCCTGGGGCAAAGGGGCCGGACGAGAAGCTTTCTTT. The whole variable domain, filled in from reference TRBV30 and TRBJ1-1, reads SQTIHQWPATLVQPVGSPLSLECTVEGTSNPNLYWYRQAAGRGLQLLFYSVGIGQISSEVPQNLSASRPQDRQFILSSKKLLLSDSGFYLCAWGKGAGREAFFGQGTRLTVV.

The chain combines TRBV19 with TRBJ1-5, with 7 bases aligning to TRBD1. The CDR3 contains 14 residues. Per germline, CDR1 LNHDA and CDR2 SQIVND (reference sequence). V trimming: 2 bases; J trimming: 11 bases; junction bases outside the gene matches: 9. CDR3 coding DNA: TGTGCCAGTAGTATAATGACAGGGCTAATTGCCCAGCATTTT. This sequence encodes CASSIMTGLIAQHF. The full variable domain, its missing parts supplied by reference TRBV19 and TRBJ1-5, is DGGITQSPKYLFRKEGQNVTLSCEQNLNHDAMYWYRQDPGQGLRLIYYSQIVNDFQKGDIAEGYSVSREKKESFPLTVTSAQKNPTAFYLCASSIMTGLIAQHFGDGTRLSIL.

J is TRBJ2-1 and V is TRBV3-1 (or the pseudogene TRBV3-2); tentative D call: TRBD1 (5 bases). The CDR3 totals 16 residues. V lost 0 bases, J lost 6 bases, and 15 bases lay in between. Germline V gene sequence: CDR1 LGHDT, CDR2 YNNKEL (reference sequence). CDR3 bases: TGTGCCAGCAGCCAAGAGGGGCCTAGTAGTCGCAATGAGCAGTTCTTC. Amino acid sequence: CASSQEGPSSRNEQFF.

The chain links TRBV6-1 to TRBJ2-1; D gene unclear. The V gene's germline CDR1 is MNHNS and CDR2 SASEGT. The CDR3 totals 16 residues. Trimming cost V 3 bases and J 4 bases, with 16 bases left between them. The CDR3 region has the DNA TGTGCCAGCAGTGATTACTTCTTTATAGAGTACAATGAGCAGTTCTTC. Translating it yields CASSDYFFIEYNEQFF.

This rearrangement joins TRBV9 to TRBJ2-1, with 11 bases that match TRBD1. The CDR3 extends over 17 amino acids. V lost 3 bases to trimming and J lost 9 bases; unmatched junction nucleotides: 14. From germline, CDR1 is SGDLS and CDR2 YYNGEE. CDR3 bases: TGTGCCAGCAGCGCTACCCAACCCGGGACAGGGGGTGGTGAGCAGTTCTTC. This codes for CASSATQPGTGGGEQFF.

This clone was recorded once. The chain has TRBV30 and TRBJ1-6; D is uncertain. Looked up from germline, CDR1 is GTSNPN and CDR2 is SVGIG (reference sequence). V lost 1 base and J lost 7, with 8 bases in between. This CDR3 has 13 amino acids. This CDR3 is CAWSGPTNSPLHF. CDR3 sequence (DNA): TGTGCCTGGAGTGGTCCGACAAATTCACCCCTCCACTTT.

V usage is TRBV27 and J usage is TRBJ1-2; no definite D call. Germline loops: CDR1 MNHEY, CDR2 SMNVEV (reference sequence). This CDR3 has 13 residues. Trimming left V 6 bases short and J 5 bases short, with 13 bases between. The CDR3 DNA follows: TGTGCCAGCAGCGGGAGGGCGTTTTATGGCTACACCTTC. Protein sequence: CASSGRAFYGYTF.

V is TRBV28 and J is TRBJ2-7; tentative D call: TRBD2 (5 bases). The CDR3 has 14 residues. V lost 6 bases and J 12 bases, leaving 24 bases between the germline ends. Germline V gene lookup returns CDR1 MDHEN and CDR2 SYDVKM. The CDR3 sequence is CASSIRAGGSRPYF. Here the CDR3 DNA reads TGTGCCAGCAGCATTCGGGCGGGCGGGTCGCGACCGTACTTC.

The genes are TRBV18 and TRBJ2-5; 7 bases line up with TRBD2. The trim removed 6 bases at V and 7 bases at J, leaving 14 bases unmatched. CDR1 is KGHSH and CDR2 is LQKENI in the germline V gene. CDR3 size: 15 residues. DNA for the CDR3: TGTGCCAGCTCCCCAGGGCTAGCGGACGGGGGGACCCAGTACTTC. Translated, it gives CASSPGLADGGTQYF.

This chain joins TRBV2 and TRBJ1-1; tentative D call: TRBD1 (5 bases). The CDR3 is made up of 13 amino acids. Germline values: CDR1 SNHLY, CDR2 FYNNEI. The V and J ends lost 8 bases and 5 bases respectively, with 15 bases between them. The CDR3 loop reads CASAQGANTEAFF. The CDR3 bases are TGTGCCAGCGCCCAAGGGGCGAATACTGAAGCTTTCTTT.

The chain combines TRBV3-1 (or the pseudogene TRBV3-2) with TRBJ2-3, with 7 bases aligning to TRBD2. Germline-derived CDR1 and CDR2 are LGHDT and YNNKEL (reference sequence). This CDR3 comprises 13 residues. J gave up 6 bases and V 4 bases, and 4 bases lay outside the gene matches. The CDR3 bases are TGTGCCAGCAGCCCCGGACTAGAGGATACGCAGTATTTT. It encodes CASSPGLEDTQYF.

CDR3 sequence reads: CSVEGGRGNNEQFF. CDR3 in DNA: TGCAGCGTTGAGGGCGGGAGAGGGAACAATGAGCAGTTCTTC. The chain has TRBV29-1 and TRBJ2-1, with TRBD2 matching 7 bases. The CDR3 is 14 amino acids. V dropped 3 bases and J dropped 5; count of bases not matched to a gene: 7. The germline gives CDR1 SQVTM, CDR2 ANQGSEA.

The CDR3 DNA is TGTGCCAGCAGTTCCAAATCGACAGTTTCCTCTGGCTACACCTTC. As protein: CASSSKSTVSSGYTF. The rearrangement links TRBV6-2 or TRBV6-3 to TRBJ1-2, with D possibly being TRBD1 (5 bases). Germline CDR1 reads MNHEY; CDR2 reads SVGEGT. V was cut by 4 bases and J by 7 bases, with 19 bases left in between. This CDR3 spans 15 amino acids.

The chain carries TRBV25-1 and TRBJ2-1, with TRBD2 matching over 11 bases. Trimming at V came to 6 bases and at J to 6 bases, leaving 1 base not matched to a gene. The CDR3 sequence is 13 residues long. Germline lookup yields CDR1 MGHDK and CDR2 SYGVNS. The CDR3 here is CASSLAGGNEQFF. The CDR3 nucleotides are TGTGCCAGCAGCCTAGCGGGAGGCAATGAGCAGTTCTTC.

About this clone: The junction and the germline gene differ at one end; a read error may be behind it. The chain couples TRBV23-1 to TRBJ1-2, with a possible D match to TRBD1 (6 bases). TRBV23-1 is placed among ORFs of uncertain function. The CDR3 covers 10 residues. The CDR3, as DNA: TGCGCCAGCAGCCTGTCATGGGGGCCCTTC. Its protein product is CASSLSWGPF.